This T cell receptor (beta chain) was identified during a study of shared clonotypes between healthy human individuals. Study-wide context: CD8 memory received one plate per donor, CD8 naive two, CD4 memory three and CD4 naive three.

TCRdb's table, derived via immunoSEQ multiplex PCR, lists solely in-frame clones and lacks some. This sample carries 850,000 to 1,100,000 clones, approximately 80% of them seen once, and the ten largest clones take almost 0.9%. Trimming removed 3 bases from V and 15 bases from J, with 18 bases in between. From germline, CDR1 is SGHTA and CDR2 FQGNSA. CDR3 size: 13 residues. The sequence came from a man aged 18 to 29 in good health. Some clones in this sample may be carry-over from other donors' samples. V and J are TRBV7-2 and TRBJ2-1; D tentatively reads TRBD1 or TRBD2 (5 bases each). Sequencing was carried out using memory CD4+ T cells from PBMCs. Described subset: CD45RA-negative fraction. CDR3 amino acids: CASSFAGPGRGFF. The CDR3 DNA follows: TGTGCCAGCAGCTTTGCGGGCCCGGGACGAGGGTTCTTC. The full variable domain, rest sourced from reference TRBV7-2 and TRBJ2-1, is GAGVSQSPSNKVTEKGKDVELRCDPISGHTALYWYRQSLGQGLEFLIYFQGNSAPDKSGLPSDRFSAERTGGSVSTLTIQRTQQEDSAVYLCASSFAGPGRGFFGPGTRLTVL.